The present T cell receptor beta chain was sequenced within a study of regulatory T cells in long-lasting Graves disease. Time point indicated: newly diagnosed GD, antithyroid drugs for less than 3 months. After RNA was extracted from PBMCs, the TCR library was made from it. This clonotype occurred many times. Trimming took 6 bases from V and 4 from J, leaving 22 bases between them. The CDR3 consists of 16 residues. Both iRepertoire HTBI primers and Arm-PCR of CDR3 regions were used to build the TCR beta libraries. Using its own MiXCR run on the multiplex PCR reads, TCRdb lists one record per CDR3 protein. The sample includes 560,000 or so distinct CDR3 sequences, about 16% of them seen just once. The same data also went into a second study, on T cells in Graves' hyperthyroidism and ophthalmopathy. That work states: From stable hyperthyroidism, ophthalmopathy was set apart by a 13 V-J model.

The TCR was taken from a man aged 18 to 35 with Graves disease. This rearrangement joins TRBV12-3 or TRBV12-4 to TRBJ2-7; D call uncertain. Sequences were derived from peripheral blood mononuclear cells (PBMCs), sampled at new diagnosis, from a patient treated with antithyroid drugs. CDR3 in amino acids: CASSLLGTAIGYEQYF. The CDR3 DNA sequence: TGTGCCAGCAGCCTTTTGGGTACCGCGATCGGATACGAGCAGTACTTC.